The 2 T cell receptor beta chains below come from one sample, sequenced in a study of monozygotic twins with cystic fibrosis. The assay was immunoSEQ multiplex PCR, and TCRdb's table has in-frame clones only and misses some. The sample has approximately 17,000 clones, almost 97% seen once. The sequenced sample consisted of blood. Receptors originate from a girl aged 2-10 years with cystic fibrosis.

This rearrangement joins TRBV7-2 to TRBJ2-1; D gene uncertain. This CDR3 contains 12 residues. The V end was cut by 2 bases, the J end by 8 bases, with 7 bases between. Germline V gene lookup returns CDR1 SGHTA and CDR2 FQGNSA. CDR3: CASSLFLDEQFF. DNA of the CDR3: TGTGCCAGCAGCTTATTTCTAGATGAGCAGTTCTTC.

This rearrangement joins TRBV9 to TRBJ1-2; TRBD1 might be the D (5 bases). This CDR3 is built from 15 residues. Germline CDR1 and CDR2: SGDLS and YYNGEE. Trimming pared 0 bases from V and 2 bases from J, leaving 11 bases between. The CDR3 region has the DNA TGTGCCAGCAGCGTAGGGGGGGACCCGAACTATGGCTACACCTTC. Translation: CASSVGGDPNYGYTF.